This entry is about one TCR beta chain. This sample was taken from a study of T cell responses to AZD1222 COVID-19 vaccine. Clones were read by immunoSEQ multiplex PCR, and TCRdb kept only the in-frame ones, dropping some. Of some 110,000 clones in the sample, 89% were seen once. Trimming removed 1 base from V and 3 bases from J, with 13 bases in between. CDR1 and CDR2 from the germline V gene are SGHRS and YFSETQ. The CDR3 length is 15 residues. The clonotype originates from an adult in good health. V and J are TRBV5-1 and TRBJ1-2; no clear D. The sample in question was peripheral blood, obtained on day 0 of AZD1222 vaccination. Here the CDR3 DNA reads TGCGCCAGCAGCTTGTGGGAGGGTCGGGACTATGGCTACACCTTC. Protein product: CASSLWEGRDYGYTF.